This T cell receptor beta chain derives from a study of CD8+ T cells in alopecia areata. The overall study: Tofacitinib exposure lasted 6 to 18 months, followed by 6 months off drug.

Investigators isolated RNA and reverse transcribed it into cDNA to act as the sequencing template. The repertoire was sequenced with immunoSEQ multiplex PCR; TCRdb's copy has only in-frame clones and lacks some. The data show around 250,000 clones, about 68% seen once. From alopecia areata patients, lesional scalp punch biopsies and peripheral blood were collected. Germline loops: CDR1 SQVTM, CDR2 ANQGSEA. CDR3 size: 13 residues. The V and J ends lost 6 bases and 0 bases respectively, with 11 bases between them. The source was CD4+ T cells sorted from blood, collected at week 0. The clonotype comes from a human donor with alopecia areata. V gene TRBV29-1 combines with J gene TRBJ1-1; D possibly corresponds to TRBD1 (6 bases). The DNA for the CDR3 is TGCAGCGTAATAGGACAGCTGAACACTGAAGCTTTCTTT. Translating gives CSVIGQLNTEAFF. Full variable domain (outside the CDR3, taken from reference TRBV29-1 and TRBJ1-1): SAVISQKPSRDICQRGTSLTIQCQVDSQVTMMFWYRQQPGQSLTLIATANQGSEATYESGFVIDKFPISRPNLTFSTLTVSNMSPEDSSIYLCSVIGQLNTEAFFGQGTRLTVV.